This entry describes one TCR beta chain. The repertoire was sequenced with immunoSEQ multiplex PCR; TCRdb's copy has only in-frame clones and lacks some. The sample shows 400,000 to 550,000 clones, about 90% of them seen only once. These data are taken from a study of blood T cell repertoires in COVID-19. Germline CDR1 and CDR2: SGHNT and YYREEE (reference sequence). The CDR3 consists of 14 residues. With 0 bases clipped from V and 3 bases from J, the junction kept 2 bases outside the gene matches. The rearrangement joins TRBV5-4 to TRBJ2-5, with TRBD2 matching over 7 bases. Sequencing was performed on PBMCs or T cells enriched from blood (not recorded which). The TCR originated in a woman aged 18-29 years with acute COVID-19. This CDR3 reads CASSLERGEETQYF. In DNA, the CDR3 is TGTGCCAGCAGCTTGGAACGGGGGGAAGAGACCCAGTACTTC.